Below are 17 T cell receptor beta chains sequenced from a single sample in a study of patients and donors after allogeneic stem cell transplantation. TCRdb re-called the RT-PCR reads through MiXCR, storing one row per CDR3 protein. The data show 25,000 to 30,000 distinct CDR3 sequences, roughly 8% seen once. Sequences were obtained from blood, either unsorted or a sorted T cell fraction (not recorded which). The receptors originated from a human donor who was either an allogeneic HSCT recipient or a stem cell or donor lymphocyte infusion donor (not recorded which). It is not recorded whose cells these are; they may come from a transplant donor.

This clonotype was seen a few times. The J gene is TRBJ1-2, the V gene TRBV6-2 or TRBV6-3, with 9 bases lining up with TRBD1. The V and J ends lost 6 bases and 2 bases, in that order; junction bases with no gene match: 7. CDR1 is MNHEY, CDR2 SVGEGT, per germline. This CDR3 contains 15 residues. Written as DNA, the CDR3 is TGTGCCAGCAGCGATGGGACAGGGCACAACTATGGCTACACCTTC. This codes for CASSDGTGHNYGYTF.

The chain combines TRBV15 with TRBJ1-5; 7 bases are a match to TRBD1. This CDR3 is 13 amino acids long. V lost 5 bases, J lost 5 bases, and 3 bases stayed unmatched. Germline V gives CDR1 LNHNV, CDR2 YYDKDF (reference sequence). CDR3 bases: TGTGCCACCAGCGCCAGGGGGTATCAGCCCCAGCATTTT. Protein: CATSARGYQPQHF.

This clonotype was observed a few times. This rearrangement joins TRBV10-1 to TRBJ1-5, with 7 nucleotides matching TRBD1. Germline CDR1 reads WNHNN; CDR2 reads SYGVQD (reference sequence). CDR3 length: 15 residues. The V gene end was trimmed by 6 bases and the J gene end by 2 bases; junction bases not matched to a gene: 7. The CDR3 sequence is CASRRQGKCNQPQHF. CDR3 in DNA: TGCGCCAGCAGGAGACAGGGAAAATGCAATCAGCCCCAGCATTTT.

This clonotype was observed many times. J is TRBJ2-5 and V is TRBV13; no definite D call. CDR3 length equals 13 residues. Per the germline V gene, CDR1 is PRHDT and CDR2 is FYEKMQ (reference sequence). The V end was cut by 0 bases, the J end by 2 bases, with 4 bases between. The CDR3 nucleotides are TGTGCCAGCAGCTTAGGCCAGCAAGAGACCCAGTACTTC. As protein: CASSLGQQETQYF.

The rearrangement joins TRBV6-5 to TRBJ1-5; tentatively, D is TRBD1 (6 bases). From germline, CDR1 is MNHEY and CDR2 SVGAGI. CDR3 size: 15 residues. V was trimmed by 4 bases and J by 4 bases, leaving 14 bases between them. For the CDR3, the DNA is TGTGCCAGCAGTTCCCTTCGGGGGGCGAATCAGCCCCAGCATTTT. This codes for CASSSLRGANQPQHF.

This clonotype was counted only a few times. This rearrangement joins TRBV11-3 to TRBJ2-1, with a tentative D call TRBD1 (5 bases). The germline CDR1 and CDR2 sequences are SGHNT and YENEEA. V lost 1 base to trimming and J lost 6 bases, with 10 bases between them. There are 14 residues in the CDR3. DNA for the CDR3: TGTGCCAGCAGCTTAGCCAGGGCCTCCAATGAGCAGTTCTTC. It yields the protein CASSLARASNEQFF.

Many counts were recorded for this clonotype. The chain couples TRBV28 to TRBJ2-7; 9 positions agree with TRBD1. This CDR3 comprises 15 residues. Germline assignment: CDR1 MDHEN and CDR2 SYDVKM. Trimming cost V 2 bases and J 0 bases; bases outside gene matches: 2. The CDR3 sequence: CASSLEGQGSYEQYF. For the CDR3, the DNA is TGTGCCAGCAGTTTAGAGGGACAGGGCTCCTACGAGCAGTACTTC.

This clonotype came up a few times. The J gene is TRBJ1-5, the V gene TRBV6-1, with 8 bases matching TRBD1. The J segment lost 7 bases and the V segment lost 6 bases, leaving 5 bases of the junction unmatched. The CDR3 has 13 residues. Germline V CDR1 and CDR2: MNHNS, SASEGT. Here the CDR3 DNA reads TGTGCCAGCAGCCAGGGGGCAGGGCAGCCCCAGCATTTT. Amino acid sequence: CASSQGAGQPQHF.

This clonotype has only a few counts. The V gene is TRBV11-2, the J gene TRBJ2-7; TRBD2 matches 12 bases. The CDR3 is 16 residues long. The germline CDR1 and CDR2 sequences are SGHAT and FQNNGV. The J segment lost 0 bases and the V segment lost 5 bases, leaving 5 bases of the junction unmatched. CDR3 protein: CASSTPTSGSSYEQYF. CDR3 bases: TGTGCCAGCAGCACACCGACTAGCGGGAGCTCCTACGAGCAGTACTTC.

This clonotype appeared a few times. CDR3 in DNA: TGTGCCAGCAGCCACCTGGGGAGGGGAGAGACCCAGTACTTC. Amino acid sequence: CASSHLGRGETQYF. V is TRBV3-1 and J is TRBJ2-5, with 7 nucleotides matching TRBD2. This CDR3 is built from 14 residues. Germline-derived CDR1 and CDR2 are LGHDT and YNNKEL (reference sequence). The ends lost 3 bases at V and 4 bases at J; junction bases unmatched: 5.

The table lists this clonotype with a few counts. The chain has TRBV20-1 and TRBJ1-6; D is possibly TRBD1 (6 bases). Germline-derived CDR1 and CDR2 are DFQATT and SNEGSKA (reference sequence). The CDR3 sequence is 18 residues long. The ends were cut back, 0 bases at V and 7 bases at J, with 22 bases in the middle. The CDR3 reads CSARDDNLRGPGNSPLHF. The CDR3 nucleotides read TGCAGTGCTAGAGATGACAATCTCAGGGGTCCGGGAAATTCACCCCTCCACTTT.

This sequence joins TRBV5-5 and TRBJ2-5; 11 bases fit TRBD2. CDR1 and CDR2 from the germline V gene are SGHKS and YYEKEE (reference sequence). Trimming took 1 base from V and 4 from J; bases not matched to a gene: 12. This CDR3 spans 18 amino acids. This CDR3 reads CASSLRRASGGSTETQYF. In DNA form, the CDR3 reads TGTGCCAGCAGCTTGAGGCGGGCTAGCGGGGGGTCCACAGAGACCCAGTACTTC.

This clonotype was counted between two and nine times. This sequence joins TRBV6-1 and TRBJ2-5; D call uncertain. The CDR3 totals 13 residues. Germline V gene sequence: CDR1 MNHNS, CDR2 SASEGT. Trimming shortened V by 6 bases and J by 5 bases, and 13 bases separated the two germline ends. This CDR3 reads CASSHTLAETQYF. The CDR3 nucleotides read TGTGCCAGCAGCCACACGCTGGCGGAGACCCAGTACTTC.

This clonotype was seen many times. CDR3 DNA: TGCGCCAGCAGCTTGGAGGCGGAGGACGGCTACACCTTC. Amino acids: CASSLEAEDGYTF. The chain is built from TRBV5-1 and TRBJ1-2; D gene uncertain. Trimming took off 0 bases at V and 8 bases at J, with 11 bases between the two ends. Germline CDR1 and CDR2: SGHRS and YFSETQ. CDR3 length: 13 residues.

In this sample, this clonotype turned up many times. The V and J genes are TRBV18 and TRBJ2-1; D call uncertain. Germline values: CDR1 KGHSH, CDR2 LQKENI. CDR3 size: 12 residues. The V and J ends lost 3 bases and 5 bases respectively, with 5 bases between them. The CDR3 DNA reads as TGTGCCAGCTCACCCTGGGACAATGAGCAGTTCTTC. Translation gives CASSPWDNEQFF.

V usage is TRBV5-1 and J usage is TRBJ1-4; the D is unclear. Trimming stripped 0 bases from V and 1 base from J, with 10 bases between. The CDR3 loop spans 16 amino acids. CDR1 and CDR2 (germline): SGHRS, YFSETQ. The CDR3 DNA is TGCGCCAGCAGCTTGGCCCCCCCGGGAACTAATGAAAAACTGTTTTTT. It translates to CASSLAPPGTNEKLFF.

The chain has TRBV29-1 and TRBJ2-3, with 8 bases identical to TRBD1. With 7 bases clipped from V and 4 bases from J, the junction kept 7 bases outside the gene matches. CDR3 length equals 13 residues. Germline V gene sequence: CDR1 SQVTM, CDR2 ANQGSEA. The CDR3 is CSDIWTGPDTQYF. The CDR3 region has the DNA TGCAGCGATATATGGACAGGGCCAGATACGCAGTATTTT.